The sequence of this T cell receptor (beta chain) was determined in a study of cytomegalovirus exposure and HLA in healthy donors. Study results and caveats: Investigators reported 150 to 200 TCR beta chains as tied to cytomegalovirus.

A remark on this clone: Its target is not known.

The study ran its PCR with 60 Vbeta and 13 Jbeta primers. Data came from immunoSEQ multiplex PCR; TCRdb stores just in-frame clones and leaves some out. The data hold approximately 160,000 clones, with under 70% observed a single time. V lost 5 bases, J lost 1 base, and 6 bases stayed unmatched. CDR3 size: 15 residues. The germline gives CDR1 SGHTA, CDR2 FQGNSA. This chain connects TRBV7-2 to TRBJ2-5; TRBD2 agrees at 8 bases. This receptor was identified in a woman between 40 and 55 years old in good health and CMV-seropositive. What was sequenced was PBMCs. CDR3 sequence reads: CASSPLLAVQETQYF. CDR3 in DNA: TGTGCCAGCAGCCCGCTACTAGCGGTCCAAGAGACCCAGTACTTC.